Below are 8 T cell receptor beta chains sequenced from a single sample in a study of OX40 agonist ivuxolimab in advanced cancers. Assay used: immunoSEQ multiplex PCR; TCRdb lists only in-frame clones, some missing. The sample includes tens of thousands of clones, 70% to 90% of them seen just once. This specimen was CD4+ or CD8+ T cells sorted from blood, taken in a trial of the OX40 agonist ivuxolimab. The receptors were gathered from an adult with an advanced solid tumor such as melanoma, head and neck, liver or kidney cancer.

This sequence joins TRBV30 and TRBJ1-2; TRBD1 agrees at 8 bases. This CDR3 is built from 13 residues. In germline, CDR1 is GTSNPN, CDR2 SVGIG (reference sequence). V lost 2 bases to trimming and J lost 3 bases; unmatched junction nucleotides: 2. CDR3 amino acids: CAWSTGGHYGYTF. CDR3 nucleotide sequence: TGTGCCTGGAGTACAGGGGGGCACTATGGCTACACCTTC. The whole variable domain, filled in from reference TRBV30 and TRBJ1-2, reads SQTIHQWPATLVQPVGSPLSLECTVEGTSNPNLYWYRQAAGRGLQLLFYSVGIGQISSEVPQNLSASRPQDRQFILSSKKLLLSDSGFYLCAWSTGGHYGYTFGSGTRLTVV.

The gene calls are TRBV6-5 and TRBJ2-2; D is unclear. The CDR3 extends over 15 amino acids. V was cut by 7 bases and J by 2 bases, with 14 bases left in between. Germline CDR1 MNHEY, CDR2 SVGAGI. CDR3 loop: CASNLVRTNTGELFF. In DNA form, the CDR3 reads TGTGCCAGCAACCTAGTTAGAACAAACACCGGGGAGCTGTTTTTT.

The DNA for the CDR3 is TGTGCCAGTAGTATAGCAGTGACAGATACGCAGTATTTT. Translated: CASSIAVTDTQYF. V is TRBV19 and J is TRBJ2-3; D remains ambiguous. Germline CDR1 and CDR2: LNHDA and SQIVND (reference sequence). Between the trimmed V and J ends, which lost 1 base and 3 bases, there was a span of 5 bases. This CDR3 spans 13 amino acids.

This clone was recorded once. The chain combines TRBV9 with TRBJ2-5, with D perhaps TRBD2 (6 bases). The germline V gene encodes CDR1 SGDLS and CDR2 YYNGEE. The CDR3 length is 15 residues. V gave up 3 bases and J gave up 3 bases, with 15 bases separating them. CDR3 DNA sequence: TGTGCCAGCAGCGCCCGAGGAGGGTTTGAAGAGACCCAGTACTTC. It codes for CASSARGGFEETQYF.

This clone has a handful of counts. This chain connects TRBV30 to TRBJ1-1; D is undetermined. Germline loops: CDR1 GTSNPN, CDR2 SVGIG (reference sequence). Trimming cost V 0 bases and J 4 bases, with 12 bases left between them. This CDR3 comprises 14 residues. The CDR3 DNA is TGTGCCTGGAGTGTATCTGGGGTGATCACTGAAGCTTTCTTT. Translated: CAWSVSGVITEAFF.

The gene calls are TRBV29-1 and TRBJ2-3; D call uncertain. Germline V gene sequence: CDR1 SQVTM, CDR2 ANQGSEA. V lost 4 bases, J lost 2 bases, and 10 bases lay in between. The CDR3 totals 13 residues. The CDR3, as DNA: TGCAGCGTTGGGGTCAGGCCCACAGATACGCAGTATTTT. Protein product: CSVGVRPTDTQYF.

The rearrangement joins TRBV28 to TRBJ2-5; 8 positions agree with TRBD2. V lost 6 bases to trimming and J lost 1 base; unmatched junction nucleotides: 16. CDR1 and CDR2 (germline): MDHEN, SYDVKM. The CDR3 is 18 amino acids. For the CDR3, the DNA is TGTGCCAGCAGCCCGCCGCTGGGTATAGCGGGGCCCCAAGAGACCCAGTACTTC. This encodes CASSPPLGIAGPQETQYF. Full variable domain (rest looked up from reference TRBV28 and TRBJ2-5): DVKVTQSSRYLVKRTGEKVFLECVQDMDHENMFWYRQDPGLGLRLIYFSYDVKMKEKGDIPEGYSVSREKKERFSLILESASTNQTSMYLCASSPPLGIAGPQETQYFGPGTRLLVL.

The chain employs TRBV28 and TRBJ1-2, with no clear D. V was shortened by 8 bases and J by 0 bases, with 13 bases between the two germline ends. Germline assignment: CDR1 MDHEN and CDR2 SYDVKM. This CDR3 is built from 14 residues. The DNA of the CDR3 is TGTGCCAGCGTGGAGGGTCTTGCTAACTATGGCTACACCTTC. Translating gives CASVEGLANYGYTF.